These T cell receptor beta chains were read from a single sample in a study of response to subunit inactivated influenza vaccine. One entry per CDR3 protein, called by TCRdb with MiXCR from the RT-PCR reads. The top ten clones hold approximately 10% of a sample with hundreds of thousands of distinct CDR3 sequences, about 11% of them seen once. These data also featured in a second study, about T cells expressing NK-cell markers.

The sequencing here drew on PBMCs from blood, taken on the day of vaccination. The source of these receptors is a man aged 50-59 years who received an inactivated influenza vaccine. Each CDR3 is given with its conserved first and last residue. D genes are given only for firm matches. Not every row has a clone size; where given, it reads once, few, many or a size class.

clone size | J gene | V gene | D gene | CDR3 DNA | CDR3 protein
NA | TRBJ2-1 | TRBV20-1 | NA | TGCAGTGCTAACCAGTTTGTTGAGCAGTTCTTC | CSANQFVEQFF
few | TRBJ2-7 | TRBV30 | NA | TGTGCCTGGAGTGTAGTTGGTTACGAGCAGTACTTC | CAWSVVGYEQYF
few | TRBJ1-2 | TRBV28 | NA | TGTGCCAGCAGTTTAAACCTCCCTAACTATGGCTACACCTTC | CASSLNLPNYGYTF
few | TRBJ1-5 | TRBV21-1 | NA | TGTGCCAGCAGCCCCCCGAGGGGGTATGAGAGCAATCAGCCCCAGCATTTT | CASSPPRGYESNQPQHF
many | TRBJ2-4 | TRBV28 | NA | TGTGCCAGCAGTCCCCAAGGAGGGTTAAACATTCAGTACTTC | CASSPQGGLNIQYF
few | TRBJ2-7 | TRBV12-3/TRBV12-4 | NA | TGTGCCAGCAGCCGCACGGGACTGGGCTACGAGCAGTACTTC | CASSRTGLGYEQYF
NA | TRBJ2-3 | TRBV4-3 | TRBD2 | TGCGCCAGCAGCCCGACTAGCGGGTTCACGCGGGCGCAGTATTTT | CASSPTSGFTRAQYF
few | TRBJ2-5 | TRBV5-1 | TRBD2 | TGCGCCAGCAGCTTGGAGGGACTAGCTAAAGAGACCCAGTACTTC | CASSLEGLAKETQYF
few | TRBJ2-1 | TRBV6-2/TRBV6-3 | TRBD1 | TGTGCCAGCGAGGACAGGGGCGTTTTTTACAATGAGCAGTTCTTC | CASEDRGVFYNEQFF
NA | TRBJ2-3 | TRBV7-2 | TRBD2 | TGTGCCAGCAGCTTTGGGGGGGGTTCCCCTAGCACAGATACGCAGTATTTT | CASSFGGGSPSTDTQYF
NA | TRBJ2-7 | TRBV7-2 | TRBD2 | TGTGCCAGCAGCCCGATTAATTTAGCGGGAGGGCCAGGCGAGCAGTACTTC | CASSPINLAGGPGEQYF
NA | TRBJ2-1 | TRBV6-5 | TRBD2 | TGTGCCAGCAGTTATTGGACTAGCGGGGGAGGTGAGCAGTTCTTC | CASSYWTSGGGEQFF
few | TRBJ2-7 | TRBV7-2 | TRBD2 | TGTGCCAGCAGCTTTAGCGGGGGGGCCGACGAGCAGTACTTC | CASSFSGGADEQYF
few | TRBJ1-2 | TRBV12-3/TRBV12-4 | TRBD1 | TGTGCCAGCAGACGACAGGGCTTTATGTATGGCTACACCTTC | CASRRQGFMYGYTF
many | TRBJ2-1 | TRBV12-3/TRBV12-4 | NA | TGTGCCAGCGGATCCCGAGACACCAATGAGCAGTTCTTC | CASGSRDTNEQFF
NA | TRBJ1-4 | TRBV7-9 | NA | TGTGCCAGCAGCTTAGAAGGACTCAGGGGTGAAAAACTGTTTTTT | CASSLEGLRGEKLFF
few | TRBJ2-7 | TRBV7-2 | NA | TGTGCCAGCAGCCTCAGACGGCAACCCTACGAGCAGTACTTC | CASSLRRQPYEQYF
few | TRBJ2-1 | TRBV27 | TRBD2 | TGTGCCAGCAGTTTTGTGGGACTAGCGGGGATTACCTACAATGAGCAGTTCTTC | CASSFVGLAGITYNEQFF
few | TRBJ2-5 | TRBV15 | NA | TGTGCCACCAGCAGCCCAGGGATCCCAGAGACCCAGTACTTC | CATSSPGIPETQYF
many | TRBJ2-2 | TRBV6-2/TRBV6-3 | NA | TGTGCCAGCACTGGGGGGCCGAACACCGGGGAGCTGTTTTTT | CASTGGPNTGELFF
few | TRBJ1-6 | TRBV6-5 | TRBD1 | TGTGCCAGCAGTCACAAGACAGGGCCCGGTTCACCCCTCCACTTT | CASSHKTGPGSPLHF